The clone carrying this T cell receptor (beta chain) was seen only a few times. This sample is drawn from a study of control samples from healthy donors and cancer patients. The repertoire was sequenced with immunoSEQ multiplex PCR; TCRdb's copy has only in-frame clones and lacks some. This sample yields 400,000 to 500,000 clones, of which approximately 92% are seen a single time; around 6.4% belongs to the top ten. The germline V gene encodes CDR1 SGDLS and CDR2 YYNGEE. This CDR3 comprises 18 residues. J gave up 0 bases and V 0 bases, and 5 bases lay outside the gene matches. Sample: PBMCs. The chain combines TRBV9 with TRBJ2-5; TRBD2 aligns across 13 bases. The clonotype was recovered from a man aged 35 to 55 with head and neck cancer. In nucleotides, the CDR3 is TGTGCCAGCAGCGTAGGACTAGCGGGGGGACTGTACCAAGAGACCCAGTACTTC. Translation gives CASSVGLAGGLYQETQYF.